Listed below are T cell receptor beta chains from one sample, sequenced in a study of OX40 agonist ivuxolimab in advanced cancers. TCRdb's table, derived via immunoSEQ multiplex PCR, lists solely in-frame clones and lacks some. This sample has about 93,000 clones, with 75% to 95% found just once. Source: CD4+ or CD8+ T cells sorted from blood, taken in a trial of the OX40 agonist ivuxolimab. Receptors were obtained from an adult with an advanced solid tumor such as melanoma, head and neck, liver or kidney cancer. Each CDR3 is given with its conserved first and last residue. D genes are given only for firm matches. The size field is filled for only some rows; it gives once, few, many or a size class.

J: TRBJ1-3
V: TRBV7-8
D: NA
size: NA
CDR3: CASSLGNTIYF
DNA: TGTGCCAGCAGCCTTGGAAACACCATATATTTT

J: TRBJ2-7
V: TRBV28
D: NA
size: NA
CDR3: CASSSPTGGDYEQYF
DNA: TGTGCCAGCAGTTCCCCGACAGGAGGCGACTACGAGCAGTACTTC

J: TRBJ2-7
V: TRBV28
D: TRBD1
size: NA
CDR3: CASRGQTGSSYEQYF
DNA: TGTGCCAGCAGGGGCCAGACAGGGAGCTCCTACGAGCAGTACTTC

J: TRBJ2-3
V: TRBV12-5
D: TRBD2
size: once
CDR3: CASGLGAGGDTQYF
DNA: TGTGCTAGTGGTTTAGGAGCGGGAGGAGATACGCAGTATTTT

J: TRBJ2-2
V: TRBV7-2
D: NA
size: NA
CDR3: CASSLTGPGMAGELFF
DNA: TGTGCCAGCAGCTTAACGGGGCCTGGGATGGCCGGGGAGCTGTTTTTT

J: TRBJ2-1
V: TRBV5-8
D: TRBD2
size: NA
CDR3: CASSLASGSYNEQFF
DNA: TGTGCCAGCAGCTTGGCTAGCGGATCCTACAATGAGCAGTTCTTC

J: TRBJ2-1
V: TRBV18
D: TRBD1
size: NA
CDR3: CASSPPQGQGDNEQFF
DNA: TGTGCCAGCTCACCACCTCAAGGACAGGGGGACAATGAGCAGTTCTTC

J: TRBJ1-1
V: TRBV5-6
D: TRBD1
size: NA
CDR3: CASSRGTGGTSNTEAFF
DNA: TGTGCCAGCAGCAGGGGGACAGGGGGCACTTCGAACACTGAAGCTTTCTTT

J: TRBJ2-7
V: TRBV27
D: NA
size: NA
CDR3: CASSLSQPDDIALEQYF
DNA: TGTGCCAGCAGTTTATCGCAGCCCGACGATATTGCGCTTGAGCAGTACTTC

J: TRBJ2-3
V: TRBV19
D: TRBD2
size: NA
CDR3: CASSFPSGMSTDTQYF
DNA: TGTGCCAGTAGTTTTCCTAGCGGGATGAGCACAGATACGCAGTATTTT

J: TRBJ2-5
V: TRBV13
D: TRBD1
size: NA
CDR3: CASSPRTGLSSETQYF
DNA: TGTGCCAGCAGCCCCCGGACAGGGTTATCGTCAGAGACCCAGTACTTC

J: TRBJ1-5
V: TRBV19
D: NA
size: NA
CDR3: CASSSLALWGQPQHF
DNA: TGTGCCAGTAGTTCCCTAGCGCTTTGGGGACAGCCCCAGCATTTT

J: TRBJ2-5
V: TRBV30
D: NA
size: NA
CDR3: CAWSVVTDPLRTQYF
DNA: TGTGCCTGGAGTGTAGTAACGGACCCGCTGAGGACCCAGTACTTC

J: TRBJ2-1
V: TRBV6-6
D: NA
size: NA
CDR3: CASSYGSGPYNEQFF
DNA: TGTGCCAGCAGTTACGGGAGCGGCCCTTACAATGAGCAGTTCTTC

J: TRBJ2-2
V: TRBV25-1
D: TRBD1
size: NA
CDR3: CASSETVGTGNTGELFF
DNA: TGTGCCAGCAGTGAAACGGTTGGGACAGGGAACACCGGGGAGCTGTTTTTT

J: TRBJ1-2
V: TRBV7-9
D: TRBD1
size: NA
CDR3: CASSSWTGGYGYTF
DNA: TGTGCCAGCAGCTCCTGGACAGGGGGCTATGGCTACACCTTC

J: TRBJ2-3
V: TRBV2
D: NA
size: medium-sized
CDR3: CASSSSNNADTQYF
DNA: TGTGCCAGCAGTAGCAGCAATAACGCAGATACGCAGTATTTT

J: TRBJ2-5
V: TRBV9
D: TRBD2
size: NA
CDR3: CASSEGYGTSGGEGETQYF
DNA: TGTGCCAGCAGCGAGGGGTATGGGACTAGCGGGGGTGAAGGGGAGACCCAGTACTTC